These 23 T cell receptor beta chains came from one sample sequenced in a study of blood T cell repertoires in COVID-19. Sequencing was performed with immunoSEQ multiplex PCR; in TCRdb, only in-frame clones are kept and a portion is missing. Found here are over 85,000 clones, over 70% of them singletons; the top ten hold less than 25%. The sequencing input was peripheral blood. The receptors shown here come from a man between 70 and 80 years old with acute or convalescent COVID-19.

V and J are TRBV7-3 and TRBJ2-5; 9 bases are a match to TRBD2. CDR3 length: 18 residues. The trim removed 2 bases at V and 2 bases at J, leaving 12 bases unmatched. The germline CDR1 and CDR2 sequences are SGHTA and FQGTGA. The CDR3 DNA follows: TGTGCCAGCAGCTTACGGGTAGCGGGAGTGGGAGGGCAAGAGACCCAGTACTTC. Translated, it gives CASSLRVAGVGGQETQYF.

The rearrangement joins TRBV10-3 to TRBJ1-1, with 8 bases lining up with TRBD1. With V trimmed by 3 bases and J by 6 bases, 3 bases remained unmatched. The CDR3 has 13 residues. Germline-derived CDR1 and CDR2 are ENHRY and SYGVKD. CDR3 residues: CAISDQGAAEAFF. The CDR3 DNA is TGTGCCATCAGTGATCAGGGGGCGGCTGAAGCTTTCTTT.

J is TRBJ2-4 and V is TRBV6-2 or TRBV6-3, with D maybe TRBD1 (6 bases). CDR3 length: 17 amino acids. V was shortened by 0 bases and J by 0 bases, with 12 bases between the two germline ends. Germline assignment: CDR1 MNHEY and CDR2 SVGEGT. The DNA of the CDR3 is TGTGCCAGCAGTTACTCGGTACAGGGTCTAGCCAAAAACATTCAGTACTTC. Translated: CASSYSVQGLAKNIQYF.

This chain joins TRBV5-1 and TRBJ2-1; a possible D gene is TRBD2 (6 bases). This CDR3 is 14 amino acids long. Germline CDR1 is SGHRS and CDR2 is YFSETQ. Deletions cut 0 bases from V and 9 bases from J, with 13 bases between. The CDR3 is CASSLGGGPVEQFF. CDR3 coding DNA: TGCGCCAGCAGCTTGGGTGGAGGGCCCGTTGAGCAGTTCTTC.

This clone was observed once. The rearrangement uses TRBV2 and TRBJ2-7; tentatively, D is TRBD1 (6 bases). The CDR3 is 14 residues long. Germline V CDR1 and CDR2: SNHLY, FYNNEI. V shed 2 bases and J shed 3 bases, with 11 bases lying between them. DNA for the CDR3: TGTGCCAGCAGTGAATTCAGGGGAGACTACGAGCAGTACTTC. Encoded protein: CASSEFRGDYEQYF.

This clone occurred a few times. This chain uses TRBV7-3 with TRBJ2-1; 7 nucleotides align to TRBD1. V lost 0 bases, J lost 6 bases, and 8 bases stayed unmatched. CDR3 size: 16 residues. Germline values: CDR1 SGHTA, CDR2 FQGTGA. The DNA of the CDR3 is TGTGCCAGCAGCTTAACTCAACAGGGGCGGACCAATGAGCAGTTCTTC. It codes for CASSLTQQGRTNEQFF.

This clone was detected only a few times. The CDR3 here is CAWSTGTRQSWEEKLFF. Written as DNA, the CDR3 is TGTGCCTGGAGTACCGGGACAAGGCAATCTTGGGAGGAAAAACTGTTTTTT. V is TRBV30 and J is TRBJ1-4; tentatively, D is TRBD1 (6 bases). Trimming stripped 2 bases from V and 8 bases from J, with 24 bases between. CDR3 size: 17 residues. Germline V gives CDR1 GTSNPN, CDR2 SVGIG (reference sequence).

The chain couples TRBV19 to TRBJ2-1; no definite D call. The germline V gene encodes CDR1 LNHDA and CDR2 SQIVND (reference sequence). V was pared by 1 base and J by 10 bases, with 14 bases between. The CDR3 is made up of 14 amino acids. The CDR3 loop is CASSIGGPMVEQFF. CDR3 coding DNA: TGTGCCAGTAGTATAGGAGGCCCCATGGTAGAGCAGTTCTTC.

The chain is built from TRBV3-1 (or the pseudogene TRBV3-2) and TRBJ2-1; 7 bases agree with TRBD1. CDR3 length equals 15 residues. The V gene end was trimmed by 5 bases and the J gene end by 5 bases; junction bases not matched to a gene: 9. Germline loops: CDR1 LGHDT, CDR2 YNNKEL (reference sequence). This chain's CDR3 is CASSLTGLGNNEQFF. For the CDR3, the DNA is TGTGCCAGCAGCTTGACAGGGCTCGGTAACAATGAGCAGTTCTTC.

The rearrangement links TRBV10-3 to TRBJ1-2; 7 bases agree with TRBD1. The CDR3 spans 13 residues. CDR1 and CDR2 from the germline V gene are ENHRY and SYGVKD. V lost 6 bases, J lost 7 bases, and 8 bases stayed unmatched. The CDR3 DNA reads as TGTGCCATCAGCGAACAGGGGAGAGGTGGCTACACCTTC. The encoded protein is CAISEQGRGGYTF.

This clone was recorded many times. J is TRBJ2-5 and V is TRBV5-8, with 10 bases aligning to TRBD2. The germline gives CDR1 SGHTS, CDR2 YDEGEE. CDR3 size: 13 residues. After removal of 8 bases from V and 4 bases from J, the junction contained 5 bases not matched to a gene. The DNA for the CDR3 is TGTGCCAGTGGGCTAGCGGGAGTAGAGACCCAGTACTTC. Its protein is CASGLAGVETQYF.

This chain uses TRBV28 with TRBJ2-4, with 7 bases fitting TRBD1. Germline-derived CDR1 and CDR2 are MDHEN and SYDVKM. The CDR3 sequence is 15 residues long. J lost 6 bases, V lost 3 bases, and 8 bases had no gene match. CDR3 protein: CASSLVGGGGNIQYF. The CDR3 DNA follows: TGTGCCAGCAGTTTGGTAGGGGGCGGCGGAAACATTCAGTACTTC.

CDR3: CASRRTGNYGYTF. The CDR3 DNA is TGTGCCAGCCGGAGGACAGGAAATTATGGCTACACCTTC. The chain is built from TRBV6-5 and TRBJ1-2; 7 bases match TRBD1. CDR1 is MNHEY, CDR2 SVGAGI, per germline. CDR3 size: 13 residues. The J segment lost 5 bases and the V segment lost 8 bases, leaving 8 bases of the junction unmatched.

The V call is TRBV9, the J call TRBJ1-3, with 7 nucleotides matching TRBD1. The V segment lost 2 bases and the J segment 4 bases; nucleotides outside the gene matches: 6. The CDR3 is 15 residues long. Germline V gives CDR1 SGDLS, CDR2 YYNGEE. In nucleotides, the CDR3 is TGTGCCAGCAGCGTTTCAGGGGGACAGGGAAACACCATATATTTT. Translating it yields CASSVSGGQGNTIYF.

The V and J genes are TRBV4-2 and TRBJ1-1; D gene unclear. Germline-derived CDR1 and CDR2 are LGHNA and YNFKEQ. Trimming left V 4 bases short and J 2 bases short, with 11 bases between. This CDR3 comprises 14 residues. CDR3: CASSREGQNTEAFF. CDR3 bases: TGTGCCAGCAGCCGCGAGGGCCAAAACACTGAAGCTTTCTTT.

The chain has TRBV9 and TRBJ2-1; 9 bases match TRBD2. V dropped 3 bases and J dropped 9; count of bases not matched to a gene: 10. Germline CDR1 is SGDLS and CDR2 is YYNGEE. The CDR3 loop spans 15 amino acids. CDR3 coding DNA: TGTGCCAGCAGCGGATCTAGCGGGGACCTCGGTGAGCAGTTCTTC. Translating gives CASSGSSGDLGEQFF. The full variable domain, completed using reference TRBV9 and TRBJ2-1, is DSGVTQTPKHLITATGQRVTLRCSPRSGDLSVYWYQQSLDQGLQFLIQYYNGEERAKGNILERFSAQQFPDLHSELNLSSLELGDSALYFCASSGSSGDLGEQFFGPGTRLTVL.

V and J are TRBV29-1 and TRBJ2-3; 9 bases align to TRBD1. The junction had 16 bases not matched to a gene; V was cut back by 8 bases and J by 4 bases. Germline-derived CDR1 and CDR2 are SQVTM and ANQGSEA. The CDR3 is 16 residues long. CDR3 protein: CSLRGNRDRAPDTQYF. Written as DNA, the CDR3 is TGCAGCCTACGCGGGAACCGGGACAGGGCCCCAGATACGCAGTATTTT.

The chain recombines TRBV18 with TRBJ2-5; D not resolved. Germline assignment: CDR1 KGHSH and CDR2 LQKENI. This CDR3 contains 14 residues. Trimming left V 0 bases short and J 1 base short, with 6 bases between. CDR3 in DNA: TGTGCCAGCTCACCACCTTCCGGCCAAGAGACCCAGTACTTC. Its translation is CASSPPSGQETQYF.

The J gene is TRBJ1-5, the V gene TRBV27; TRBD1 matches 8 bases. Germline assignment: CDR1 MNHEY and CDR2 SMNVEV (reference sequence). The V gene end was trimmed by 5 bases and the J gene end by 0 bases; junction bases not matched to a gene: 6. The CDR3 runs 16 residues. The CDR3 sequence is CASSARTGHSNQPQHF. CDR3 nucleotides: TGTGCCAGCAGTGCGCGGACAGGGCATAGCAATCAGCCCCAGCATTTT.

The chain joins TRBV4-2 to TRBJ1-6; perhaps TRBD1 as D (6 bases). The germline CDR1 and CDR2 sequences are LGHNA and YNFKEQ. Trimming took 0 bases from V and 7 from J, leaving 13 bases between them. The length of the CDR3 is 16 residues. This chain's CDR3 is CASSQDEGTGNSPLHF. CDR3 nucleotide sequence: TGTGCCAGCAGCCAAGACGAAGGAACAGGGAATTCACCCCTCCACTTT.

This chain connects TRBV30 to TRBJ1-5; TRBD1 agrees at 8 bases. CDR1 is GTSNPN and CDR2 is SVGIG in the germline V gene (reference sequence). This CDR3 contains 15 residues. V was pared by 2 bases and J by 6 bases, with 9 bases of the junction left unmatched. The CDR3 DNA sequence: TGTGCCTGGAGTAGGGGGCAGGGGGCAGGTCAGCCCCAGCATTTT. Translation: CAWSRGQGAGQPQHF. The full variable domain, in which reference TRBV30 and TRBJ1-5 provide the parts outside the CDR3, is SQTIHQWPATLVQPVGSPLSLECTVEGTSNPNLYWYRQAAGRGLQLLFYSVGIGQISSEVPQNLSASRPQDRQFILSSKKLLLSDSGFYLCAWSRGQGAGQPQHFGDGTRLSIL.

V usage is TRBV27 and J usage is TRBJ2-7; 10 bases line up with TRBD1. The germline V gene encodes CDR1 MNHEY and CDR2 SMNVEV (reference sequence). V lost 7 bases, J lost 3 bases, and 6 bases stayed unmatched. The CDR3 is made up of 14 amino acids. The CDR3 sequence is CASTRTGGVYEQYF. DNA of the CDR3: TGTGCCAGCACCAGGACAGGGGGGGTCTACGAGCAGTACTTC.

This clone was detected a few times. The gene calls are TRBV6-4 and TRBJ2-3, with TRBD1 matching over 12 bases. V shed 0 bases and J 4 bases; nucleotides not matched to a gene: 2. Germline V gene sequence: CDR1 MRHNA, CDR2 SNTAGT. This CDR3 has 16 residues. The CDR3 coding sequence is TGTGCCAGCAGTGACTCCGGGACAGGGGGCGCAGATACGCAGTATTTT. It translates to CASSDSGTGGADTQYF.